The 27 T cell receptor beta chains below were found in one sample sequenced in a study of chemoradiotherapy in HPV16-positive cancers. Method: immunoSEQ multiplex PCR; TCRdb's copy keeps in-frame clones and lacks some. In the table there are roughly 15,000 clones, over 70% of which are singletons. This sample was gathered from a patient who underwent chemoradiotherapy. These receptors all stem from a human donor with HPV-associated anogenital cancer.

The chain links TRBV27 to TRBJ1-6; no reliable D call. The germline V and J ends were trimmed by 3 bases and 11 bases, with 14 bases remaining between them. This CDR3 has 14 amino acids. Germline CDR1 reads MNHEY; CDR2 reads SMNVEV (reference sequence). The CDR3 spells CASSFLPIGTPLHF. CDR3 DNA sequence: TGTGCCAGCAGTTTTCTCCCAATAGGAACACCCCTCCACTTT.

Note on this clone: An end of the junction differs from the germline gene, which may be a read error. The genes are TRBV7-7 and TRBJ2-5; TRBD1 aligns across 7 bases. Germline CDR1 reads SSHAT; CDR2 reads FNYEAQ (reference sequence). The CDR3 is 15 amino acids. The DNA for the CDR3 is TGTGCTAGCAGCTTAGTGAGGGGGCAACAAGAGACCCAGTACTTC. It encodes CASSLVRGQQETQYF.

The chain uses TRBV2 and TRBJ1-5; perhaps TRBD1 as D (5 bases). The CDR3 totals 14 residues. From germline, CDR1 is SNHLY and CDR2 FYNNEI. V lost 3 bases and J 9 bases, leaving 15 bases between the germline ends. CDR3 loop: CASSEGGGSSPQHF. The CDR3 DNA reads TGTGCCAGCAGTGAGGGGGGTGGTAGCTCGCCCCAGCATTTT.

The chain carries TRBV27 and TRBJ2-7; D may be TRBD2 (7 bases). The V and J ends lost 3 bases and 2 bases respectively, with 17 bases between them. The CDR3 is 16 amino acids. The germline V gene encodes CDR1 MNHEY and CDR2 SMNVEV (reference sequence). CDR3 sequence (DNA): TGTGCCAGCAGTTTGGGGGGGGCAGGGGTGGCCTACGAGCAGTACTTC. Protein sequence: CASSLGGAGVAYEQYF.

This sequence joins TRBV19 and TRBJ2-5; possibly TRBD2 for D (5 bases). Germline V gene data show CDR1 as LNHDA and CDR2 as SQIVND (reference sequence). CDR3 length equals 15 residues. Trimming left V 9 bases short and J 4 bases short, with 21 bases between. CDR3 region: CASKIGREGRETQYF. DNA for the CDR3: TGTGCCAGCAAAATAGGCCGCGAGGGAAGAGAGACCCAGTACTTC.

The CDR3 DNA reads as TGTGCCAGCAGCACGGCGGGGGGGCCTCGAGAGCAGTACTTC. Encoded protein: CASSTAGGPREQYF. J is TRBJ2-7 and V is TRBV9; 9 bases line up with TRBD2. V shed 4 bases, J shed 7 bases, and the junction held 9 bases outside the gene matches. This CDR3 has 14 amino acids. The germline V gene has CDR1 SGDLS and CDR2 YYNGEE.

This chain connects TRBV4-3 to TRBJ2-7, with D possibly being TRBD1 (5 bases). Germline assignment: CDR1 LGHNA and CDR2 YSLEER. The CDR3 spans 15 residues. The V gene lost 0 bases and the J gene lost 4 bases, with 13 bases spanning the gap. The CDR3 sequence: CASSQDNQGMYEQYF. The CDR3 bases are TGCGCCAGCAGCCAAGATAACCAGGGAATGTACGAGCAGTACTTC.

The chain links TRBV30 to TRBJ1-2; weak D call: TRBD1 (5 bases). The CDR3 loop spans 13 amino acids. V lost 6 bases and J lost 5, with 16 bases in between. The germline V gene encodes CDR1 GTSNPN and CDR2 SVGIG (reference sequence). CDR3 coding DNA: TGTGCCTGCTTAGGGACGGAGAAGTATGGCTACACCTTC. Protein sequence: CACLGTEKYGYTF.

This clone was observed a handful of times. CDR3 coding DNA: TGTGCCAGCTCCTATGGGGGAACCTACGAGCAGTACTTC. It encodes CASSYGGTYEQYF. This chain uses TRBV18 with TRBJ2-7, with D tentatively TRBD1 or TRBD2 (5 bases each). V lost 6 bases to trimming and J lost 2 bases, with 11 bases between them. The CDR3 runs to 13 residues. Germline V lookup: CDR1 KGHSH, CDR2 LQKENI.

This clone was seen only once. J is TRBJ2-7 and V is TRBV27, with D possibly TRBD1 on 6 matching bases. The germline V and J ends were trimmed by 8 bases and 3 bases, with 14 bases remaining between them. The CDR3 consists of 13 residues. The germline V gene encodes CDR1 MNHEY and CDR2 SMNVEV (reference sequence). This CDR3 is CASGVTGNYEQYF. The DNA for the CDR3 is TGTGCCAGCGGAGTAACAGGGAACTACGAGCAGTACTTC.

This clone has only one observation. The chain links TRBV4-3 to TRBJ1-6, with D maybe TRBD1 (6 bases). V gave up 0 bases and J gave up 10 bases, with 13 bases separating them. CDR3 length: 15 amino acids. The germline V gene encodes CDR1 LGHNA and CDR2 YSLEER. The CDR3 coding sequence is TGCGCCAGCAGCCAAGAGGGTGGGGGCAGCTCACCCCTCCACTTT. The encoded protein is CASSQEGGGSSPLHF.

The CDR3 coding sequence is TGTGCCAGCGGCCTGAAGGGCCCCTACGAGCAGTACTTC. Translation gives CASGLKGPYEQYF. J is TRBJ2-7 and V is TRBV28; D ambiguous. The V gene's germline CDR1 is MDHEN and CDR2 SYDVKM. Between the trimmed V and J ends, which lost 8 bases and 2 bases, there was a span of 13 bases. The CDR3 has 13 amino acids.

The chain carries TRBV19 and TRBJ2-5, with TRBD2 matching over 11 bases. The CDR3 consists of 15 residues. Germline values: CDR1 LNHDA, CDR2 SQIVND (reference sequence). V was pared by 7 bases and J by 5 bases, with 9 bases of the junction left unmatched. CDR3 region: CASMGRLAGRETQYF. The CDR3 bases are TGTGCCAGTATGGGGAGACTAGCGGGACGGGAGACCCAGTACTTC.

The chain combines TRBV6-6 with TRBJ2-2, with D possibly matching TRBD1 (6 bases). The CDR3 loop spans 14 amino acids. CDR1 MNHNY and CDR2 SVGAGI come from the germline V gene (reference sequence). The V gene lost 6 bases and the J gene lost 6 bases, with 14 bases spanning the gap. This chain's CDR3 is CASRPTTGSGELFF. CDR3 bases: TGTGCCAGCAGGCCCACTACAGGGTCCGGGGAGCTGTTTTTT.

This rearrangement joins TRBV2 to TRBJ1-1, with D perhaps TRBD1 (5 bases). The CDR3 sequence is 14 residues long. The germline V gene encodes CDR1 SNHLY and CDR2 FYNNEI. The V end was cut by 3 bases, the J end by 3 bases, with 11 bases between. For the CDR3, the DNA is TGTGCCAGCAGTGATGTCCCAGGGTACACTGAAGCTTTCTTT. It yields the protein CASSDVPGYTEAFF.

The genes are TRBV2 and TRBJ2-3; D gene ambiguous. Trimming took 7 bases from V and 0 from J, leaving 11 bases between them. This CDR3 comprises 14 residues. Germline loops: CDR1 SNHLY, CDR2 FYNNEI. CDR3 amino acids: CASNRIASTDTQYF. CDR3 DNA sequence: TGTGCCAGCAATAGGATCGCAAGCACAGATACGCAGTATTTT.

The chain recombines TRBV27 with TRBJ2-7; D unclear. The CDR3 is 17 residues long. Between the trimmed V and J ends, which lost 5 bases and 0 bases, there was a span of 20 bases. The germline gives CDR1 MNHEY, CDR2 SMNVEV (reference sequence). The CDR3 DNA reads as TGTGCCAGCAGTCACACCACCCTACAAGATAACTCCTACGAGCAGTACTTC. This translates into CASSHTTLQDNSYEQYF.

This clone was found a few times. This chain uses TRBV9 with TRBJ1-3, with 9 nucleotides matching TRBD1. Germline V lookup: CDR1 SGDLS, CDR2 YYNGEE. The J segment lost 3 bases and the V segment lost 2 bases, leaving 9 bases of the junction unmatched. This CDR3 contains 17 residues. The CDR3 DNA reads TGTGCCAGCAGCGTTACCGGGACAGGGATCTTTGGAAACACCATATATTTT. It codes for CASSVTGTGIFGNTIYF.

This sequence joins TRBV5-6 and TRBJ1-1; no reliable D call. This CDR3 comprises 14 residues. The V gene's germline CDR1 is SGHDT and CDR2 YYEEEE. Trimming took off 0 bases at V and 1 base at J, with 7 bases between the two ends. The CDR3 DNA reads TGTGCCAGCAGCTTGGTGGCTCGGAACACTGAAGCTTTCTTT. Translated, it gives CASSLVARNTEAFF.

The CDR3 protein is CASSQGWILNTEAFF. As DNA, the CDR3 is TGTGCCAGCAGCCAGGGTTGGATCCTGAACACTGAAGCTTTCTTT. The chain combines TRBV28 with TRBJ1-1; D is perhaps TRBD1 (5 bases). From germline, CDR1 is MDHEN and CDR2 SYDVKM. V lost 6 bases to trimming and J lost 0 bases, with 14 bases between them. This CDR3 is built from 15 residues.

With respect to this clone: Its ends do not fully match the called genes, so a read error is possible. This chain links TRBV7-7 with TRBJ1-5, with D perhaps TRBD1 (6 bases). The V gene's germline CDR1 is SSHAT and CDR2 FNYEAQ (reference sequence). The CDR3 sequence is 17 residues long. CDR3: CASTSGESGFSNQPQHF. DNA of the CDR3: TGTGCTAGCACCTCAGGGGAATCGGGGTTTAGCAATCAGCCCCAGCATTTT.

V usage is TRBV28 and J usage is TRBJ1-1; D ambiguous. CDR1 MDHEN and CDR2 SYDVKM come from the germline V gene. The CDR3 contains 14 residues. Trimming cost V 1 base and J 1 base, with 7 bases left between them. In DNA form, the CDR3 reads TGTGCCAGCAGTTTATTTCCAGGGAACACTGAAGCTTTCTTT. This translates into CASSLFPGNTEAFF.

This chain links TRBV4-1 with TRBJ2-7; TRBD2 agrees at 8 bases. The CDR3 spans 15 residues. With 0 bases clipped from V and 6 bases from J, the junction kept 7 bases outside the gene matches. CDR1 and CDR2 (germline): MGHRA, YSYEKL. CDR3 nucleotides: TGCGCCAGCAGCCAAGATCGGGAGGGTAGGATCGAGCAGTACTTC. Amino acid sequence: CASSQDREGRIEQYF.

The chain joins TRBV7-9 to TRBJ2-7; a possible D gene is TRBD1 (6 bases). Trimming left V 0 bases short and J 5 bases short, with 11 bases between. This CDR3 contains 14 residues. Looked up from germline, CDR1 is SEHNR and CDR2 is FQNEAQ (reference sequence). CDR3 DNA: TGTGCCAGCAGCTTAGCGCAGGGGACCCACGAGCAGTACTTC. This translates into CASSLAQGTHEQYF.

The chain carries TRBV4-2 and TRBJ2-6, with TRBD2 as a possible D gene (6 bases). The CDR3 length is 15 residues. V was pared by 5 bases and J by 2 bases, with 10 bases between. Germline CDR1 and CDR2: LGHNA and YNFKEQ. The CDR3 loop is CASSARGTGANVLTF. The CDR3 DNA sequence: TGTGCCAGCAGCGCCCGCGGGACTGGGGCCAACGTCCTGACTTTC.

The sample holds one count of this clone. The rearrangement links TRBV19 to TRBJ2-3; D is perhaps TRBD2 (7 bases). Germline CDR1 is LNHDA and CDR2 is SQIVND (reference sequence). The V end was cut by 4 bases, the J end by 3 bases, with 11 bases between. The length of the CDR3 is 14 residues. DNA of the CDR3: TGTGCCAGTAGTAGGGGGGGCAGAACAGATACGCAGTATTTT. This translates into CASSRGGRTDTQYF.

The V call is TRBV5-4, the J call TRBJ1-4, with 7 bases lining up with TRBD1. This CDR3 has 15 residues. Per the germline V gene, CDR1 is SGHNT and CDR2 is YYREEE (reference sequence). Trimming at V came to 4 bases and at J to 5 bases, leaving 8 bases not matched to a gene. In nucleotides, the CDR3 is TGTGCCAGCAGCCCCCGGACAGGAGGGAATGAAAAACTGTTTTTT. Amino acids: CASSPRTGGNEKLFF.